The 28 T cell receptor beta chains below were found in one sample sequenced in a study of regulatory and conventional T cells in RAG deficiency. Conventional CD4+ T cells were sorted from blood as CD25-low CD127-high cells. Repertoires were generated with immunoSEQ multiplex PCR, while TCRdb's copy carries only in-frame clones and drops some. The sample records fewer than 40,000 clones, 76% being singletons. These sequences were also reported in another study, on regulatory T cells. That source adds: Amplification used 52 TRBV primers and 13 TRBJ primers.

Material: CD4+ effector T cells sorted from blood. The receptors were sampled from a human donor in good health.

The V call is TRBV28, the J call TRBJ1-3; a weak D match, TRBD1 (5 bases). CDR1 and CDR2 from the germline V gene are MDHEN and SYDVKM. This CDR3 is 14 amino acids long. The germline V and J ends were trimmed by 10 bases and 4 bases, with 17 bases remaining between them. The CDR3 region has the DNA TGTGCCACCGCCCGGGGGGGGTCAGGAAACACCATATATTTT. Its protein is CATARGGSGNTIYF.

The genes are TRBV5-6 and TRBJ2-1; TRBD2 matches 10 bases. Trimming cost V 4 bases and J 6 bases; bases outside gene matches: 7. This CDR3 spans 15 amino acids. Germline V lookup: CDR1 SGHDT, CDR2 YYEEEE. CDR3 residues: CASSRSGGASNEQFF. In DNA, the CDR3 is TGTGCCAGCAGCCGAAGCGGGGGGGCAAGCAATGAGCAGTTCTTC.

This clone is a singleton in its sample. J is TRBJ1-3 and V is TRBV18; 8 bases line up with TRBD1. This CDR3 is built from 18 residues. The J segment lost 0 bases and the V segment lost 4 bases, leaving 11 bases of the junction unmatched. Germline CDR1 KGHSH, CDR2 LQKENI. Written as DNA, the CDR3 is TGTGCCAGCTCACAAACCGGGACAGGCCTGAGCTCTGGAAACACCATATATTTT. Its protein is CASSQTGTGLSSGNTIYF.

The chain combines TRBV11-2 with TRBJ2-2; no definite D call. This CDR3 comprises 13 residues. CDR1 is SGHAT and CDR2 is FQNNGV in the germline V gene. The ends were cut back, 5 bases at V and 6 bases at J, with 10 bases in the middle. The CDR3 is CASSTNIAGELFF. The CDR3 DNA reads as TGTGCCAGCAGCACGAATATAGCCGGGGAGCTGTTTTTT.

This clone appeared a few times. This chain uses TRBV27 with TRBJ1-2, with D possibly TRBD1 on 5 matching bases. V was trimmed by 2 bases and J by 4 bases, leaving 17 bases between them. Germline V gene sequence: CDR1 MNHEY, CDR2 SMNVEV (reference sequence). This CDR3 spans 16 amino acids. CDR3: CASSLTTDRLPYGYTF. CDR3 in DNA: TGTGCCAGCAGTTTAACTACAGACAGATTACCCTATGGCTACACCTTC.

This sequence joins TRBV9 and TRBJ1-2, with D hard to call. The V gene's germline CDR1 is SGDLS and CDR2 YYNGEE. The V end lost 3 bases, the J end lost 5 bases, and 2 bases lay between the germline ends. The CDR3 totals 10 residues. The CDR3 sequence is CASSGYGYTF. DNA of the CDR3: TGTGCCAGCAGCGGATATGGCTACACCTTC.

The rearrangement links TRBV30 to TRBJ2-3; D is possibly TRBD1 or TRBD2 (7 bases each). This CDR3 spans 13 amino acids. Looked up from germline, CDR1 is GTSNPN and CDR2 is SVGIG (reference sequence). V was pared by 2 bases and J by 6 bases, with 12 bases between. The DNA of the CDR3 is TGTGCCTGGAGTTGGCAGGGGGGGGATACGCAGTATTTT. Protein: CAWSWQGGDTQYF. The full variable domain, rest sourced from reference TRBV30 and TRBJ2-3, is SQTIHQWPATLVQPVGSPLSLECTVEGTSNPNLYWYRQAAGRGLQLLFYSVGIGQISSEVPQNLSASRPQDRQFILSSKKLLLSDSGFYLCAWSWQGGDTQYFGPGTRLTVL.

The genes are TRBV19 and TRBJ1-2, with TRBD1 identical over 8 bases. The V segment lost 6 bases and the J segment 4 bases; nucleotides outside the gene matches: 7. The length of the CDR3 is 14 residues. Germline values: CDR1 LNHDA, CDR2 SQIVND (reference sequence). Written as DNA, the CDR3 is TGTGCCAGTAGAACGCGACAGGGGCGCTATGGCTACACCTTC. Protein product: CASRTRQGRYGYTF.

The chain is built from TRBV19 and TRBJ2-1, with a weak D call TRBD2 (6 bases). This CDR3 is 17 amino acids long. Trimming took 6 bases from V and 6 from J, leaving 24 bases between them. Looked up from germline, CDR1 is LNHDA and CDR2 is SQIVND (reference sequence). CDR3 residues: CASSRSRASAAGNEQFF. Written as DNA, the CDR3 is TGTGCCAGTAGCCGGTCCCGTGCCTCTGCAGCGGGCAATGAGCAGTTCTTC.

This clone was counted a single time. This chain connects TRBV28 to TRBJ2-7, with 9 positions matching TRBD1. The CDR3 contains 16 residues. Germline loops: CDR1 MDHEN, CDR2 SYDVKM. Losses at the gene ends were 5 bases for V and 1 base for J; bases not matched to a gene: 9. CDR3 protein: CASSVTGTGTSYEQYF. The CDR3 coding sequence is TGTGCCAGCAGTGTGACCGGGACAGGGACATCCTACGAGCAGTACTTC.

The rearrangement uses TRBV12-5 and TRBJ2-6; TRBD1 agrees at 7 bases. The CDR3 has 17 residues. From germline, CDR1 is LGHNT and CDR2 FRNRAP. V lost 7 bases, J lost 0 bases, and 9 bases stayed unmatched. In DNA, the CDR3 is TGTGCTAGTGCCGAGACAGGGAGAGTCTCTGGGGCCAACGTCCTGACTTTC. The encoded protein is CASAETGRVSGANVLTF.

The chain is built from TRBV28 and TRBJ2-5, with D unresolved. V lost 5 bases, J lost 9 bases, and 10 bases lay in between. Germline CDR1 is MDHEN and CDR2 is SYDVKM. The CDR3 extends over 11 amino acids. This chain's CDR3 is CASSTGSAQYF. The CDR3 coding sequence is TGTGCCAGCAGTACCGGGTCGGCCCAGTACTTC.

The V and J genes are TRBV28 and TRBJ1-6; 7 bases agree with TRBD1. V dropped 6 bases and J dropped 7; count of bases not matched to a gene: 6. Germline assignment: CDR1 MDHEN and CDR2 SYDVKM. CDR3 length: 14 amino acids. In DNA form, the CDR3 reads TGTGCCAGCAGCCCCGGGACAGCCAATTCACCCCTCCACTTT. It translates to CASSPGTANSPLHF.

This chain joins TRBV15 and TRBJ1-2, with D perhaps TRBD1 (5 bases). This CDR3 has 17 amino acids. Germline CDR1 reads LNHNV; CDR2 reads YYDKDF (reference sequence). The germline V and J ends were trimmed by 0 bases and 0 bases, with 14 bases remaining between them. CDR3 loop: CATSRDQYRPPNYGYTF. Written as DNA, the CDR3 is TGTGCCACCAGCAGAGATCAATACAGGCCTCCTAACTATGGCTACACCTTC.

There are a few counts of this clone. The chain uses TRBV18 and TRBJ1-2; 7 bases match TRBD1. Germline lookup yields CDR1 KGHSH and CDR2 LQKENI. V lost 4 bases and J lost 8; bases outside the gene matches: 7. The CDR3 extends over 13 amino acids. CDR3 nucleotide sequence: TGTGCCAGCTCACTTGACAGGGTGGGAGGCTACACCTTC. Amino acids: CASSLDRVGGYTF.

The chain joins TRBV5-5 to TRBJ1-2; TRBD1 is a possible D gene (5 bases). V shed 1 base and J shed 4 bases, with 14 bases lying between them. Germline lookup yields CDR1 SGHKS and CDR2 YYEKEE (reference sequence). CDR3 length: 15 residues. The CDR3 loop is CASSLTVGTAYGYTF. DNA for the CDR3: TGTGCCAGCAGCTTGACTGTCGGGACTGCCTATGGCTACACCTTC.

The V gene is TRBV28, the J gene TRBJ2-2; the D gene is possibly TRBD1 (5 bases). CDR1 and CDR2 (germline): MDHEN, SYDVKM. The CDR3 is 14 residues long. The V and J ends lost 5 bases and 1 base respectively, with 8 bases between them. The CDR3 DNA is TGTGCCAGCAGTCAAACAGGGAACACCGGGGAGCTGTTTTTT. Encoded protein: CASSQTGNTGELFF.

The V and J genes are TRBV7-9 and TRBJ1-2, with D possibly matching TRBD1 (5 bases). Trimming stripped 1 base from V and 7 bases from J, with 13 bases between. Germline-derived CDR1 and CDR2 are SEHNR and FQNEAQ (reference sequence). There are 14 residues in the CDR3. The CDR3 loop is CASSLGEGHGGYTF. The CDR3 region has the DNA TGTGCCAGCAGCTTAGGCGAGGGGCATGGTGGCTACACCTTC.

This clone has only one observation. V gene TRBV2 combines with J gene TRBJ1-1, with D tentatively TRBD1 (5 bases). This CDR3 is 14 amino acids long. Trimming stripped 3 bases from V and 8 bases from J, with 16 bases between. Germline assignment: CDR1 SNHLY and CDR2 FYNNEI. CDR3 sequence reads: CASSEFKGLSEAFF. The DNA for the CDR3 is TGTGCCAGCAGTGAGTTTAAGGGGCTTTCAGAAGCTTTCTTT.

The chain links TRBV28 to TRBJ1-4; D not certain. Germline-derived CDR1 and CDR2 are MDHEN and SYDVKM. The CDR3 runs to 15 residues. Trimming stripped 4 bases from V and 4 bases from J, with 13 bases between. The CDR3 nucleotides are TGTGCCAGCAGTTCCACGGTTGGCCTTAATGAAAAACTGTTTTTT. Its translation is CASSSTVGLNEKLFF.

This chain uses TRBV9 with TRBJ2-3; D gene ambiguous. This CDR3 is 14 amino acids long. Germline CDR1 and CDR2: SGDLS and YYNGEE. V lost 6 bases to trimming and J lost 2 bases, with 13 bases between them. The CDR3 spells CASNTGWSTDTQYF. In nucleotides, the CDR3 is TGTGCCAGCAATACCGGGTGGTCCACAGATACGCAGTATTTT.

This chain uses TRBV9 with TRBJ1-2; a weak D match, TRBD1 (6 bases). The CDR3 has 16 residues. Germline V gene lookup returns CDR1 SGDLS and CDR2 YYNGEE. The V and J ends lost 6 bases and 5 bases respectively, with 23 bases between them. CDR3 coding DNA: TGTGCCAGCACCACGACCGACCGGGACAAGTTATATGGCTACACCTTC. This gives the protein CASTTTDRDKLYGYTF.

This chain uses TRBV7-2 with TRBJ2-1; no clear D. V was pared by 2 bases and J by 6 bases, with 11 bases between. The CDR3 covers 14 residues. CDR1 is SGHTA, CDR2 FQGNSA, per germline. The CDR3 bases are TGTGCCAGCAGCTTAAGGCCAGACCCCAATGAGCAGTTCTTC. It yields the protein CASSLRPDPNEQFF.

The J gene is TRBJ2-7, the V gene TRBV4-1; possibly TRBD1 for D (5 bases). The CDR3 length is 15 residues. Germline V gene data show CDR1 as MGHRA and CDR2 as YSYEKL. The germline V and J ends were trimmed by 3 bases and 0 bases, with 12 bases remaining between them. The CDR3: CASSQTVQSSYEQYF. The CDR3 region has the DNA TGCGCCAGCAGCCAGACAGTGCAGAGCTCCTACGAGCAGTACTTC.

The gene calls are TRBV5-5 and TRBJ2-5, with TRBD2 matching over 8 bases. The J segment lost 7 bases and the V segment lost 2 bases, leaving 10 bases of the junction unmatched. There are 15 residues in the CDR3. Germline lookup yields CDR1 SGHKS and CDR2 YYEKEE (reference sequence). CDR3 sequence (DNA): TGTGCCAGCAGCTTCTCCGGGGGGGCCGAAGGGACCCAGTACTTC. It codes for CASSFSGGAEGTQYF.

V and J are TRBV19 and TRBJ1-5, with D possibly being TRBD1 (5 bases). V lost 10 bases and J 0 bases, leaving 19 bases between the germline ends. The CDR3 loop spans 16 amino acids. Germline loops: CDR1 LNHDA, CDR2 SQIVND (reference sequence). Here the CDR3 DNA reads TGTGCCACGGAGAAAGGGACGTGGCATAGCAATCAGCCCCAGCATTTT. Its protein is CATEKGTWHSNQPQHF.

The chain links TRBV30 to TRBJ2-1; 9 bases fit TRBD2. V lost 4 bases, J lost 4 bases, and 8 bases stayed unmatched. CDR3 length: 15 residues. From germline, CDR1 is GTSNPN and CDR2 SVGIG (reference sequence). The CDR3 DNA reads as TGTGCCTGGACCCGATCAGCGGGGGGTTACAATGAGCAGTTCTTC. Encoded protein: CAWTRSAGGYNEQFF. Variable domain in full (rest from reference TRBV30 and TRBJ2-1): SQTIHQWPATLVQPVGSPLSLECTVEGTSNPNLYWYRQAAGRGLQLLFYSVGIGQISSEVPQNLSASRPQDRQFILSSKKLLLSDSGFYLCAWTRSAGGYNEQFFGPGTRLTVL.

This clone was detected only a few times. This chain uses TRBV28 with TRBJ1-2, with D possibly matching TRBD1 (6 bases). V was pared by 7 bases and J by 3 bases, with 18 bases between. Germline V gives CDR1 MDHEN, CDR2 SYDVKM. The CDR3 loop spans 15 amino acids. Here the CDR3 reads CASTPGPRGHYGYTF. In DNA, the CDR3 is TGTGCCAGCACCCCTGGACCCAGGGGACACTATGGCTACACCTTC.